This is a list of T cell receptor beta chains from one sample in a study of human T cells and chemical hapten exposure. TCRdb itself ran the RACE reads through MiXCR, one entry per CDR3 protein. The repertoire includes 100,000 to 120,000 distinct CDR3 sequences, 30% to 35% of them detected once, and around 2.8% sits in the top ten. The sample here was whole blood, taken in connection with sensitization to the hapten diphenylcyclopropenone (DPC). The receptors were gathered from a man aged 35 to 55 with alopecia areata. Some clones in this sample may be carry-over from other donors' samples. Each CDR3 is given with its conserved first and last residue. The D gene is left open where the match is weak. Clone size is shown for a subset of rows, as once, few, many or a class of expanded clone.

v_call	d_call	clone_size	j_call	cdr3_aa	cdr3_nt
TRBV5-1	TRBD1	.	TRBJ1-4	CASSPRQGESEKLFF	TGCGCCAGCAGCCCGAGACAGGGGGAGAGTGAAAAACTGTTTTTT
TRBV7-2	.	few	TRBJ1-5	CASSEELTQPQHF	TGTGCCAGCAGCGAGGAACTTACTCAGCCCCAGCATTTT
TRBV29-1	TRBD1	.	TRBJ1-1	CSVDRGAFF	TGCAGCGTGGACAGGGGAGCTTTCTTT
TRBV7-9	TRBD1	.	TRBJ2-7	CASSSPPGQGDAEQYF	TGTGCCAGCAGCTCTCCTCCGGGACAGGGGGATGCGGAGCAGTACTTC
TRBV28	.	.	TRBJ1-6	CASSLPRINSPLHF	TGTGCCAGCAGTCTGCCGCGGATTAATTCACCCCTCCACTTT
TRBV20-1	.	.	TRBJ1-6	CSAIRDGNSPLHF	TGCAGTGCTATCCGGGACGGAAATTCACCCCTCCACTTT
TRBV24-1	.	few	TRBJ2-1	CATSDLWGSEQFF	TGTGCCACCAGTGATTTATGGGGTTCTGAGCAGTTCTTC
TRBV9	.	.	TRBJ2-2	CASSVGPTGELFF	TGTGCCAGCAGCGTAGGGCCCACCGGGGAGCTGTTTTTT
TRBV6-1	.	.	TRBJ2-1	CASSVGSSYNEQFF	TGTGCCAGCAGTGTCGGGTCTAGCTACAATGAGCAGTTCTTC
TRBV11-1	.	few	TRBJ2-3	CASSLQSREVQDTQYF	TGTGCCAGCAGCTTACAATCCCGGGAAGTACAAGATACGCAGTATTTT
TRBV12-5	.	few	TRBJ2-1	CASGLANSGYEQFF	TGTGCTAGTGGTTTGGCCAATTCAGGTTATGAGCAGTTCTTC
TRBV12-3/TRBV12-4	TRBD1	.	TRBJ1-2	CASSLAHLTGEDGYTF	TGTGCCAGCAGTTTAGCGCATCTAACAGGGGAAGACGGCTACACCTTC
TRBV5-6	TRBD2	.	TRBJ2-1	CASSLASGGGNEQFF	TGTGCCAGCAGCTTGGCATCGGGAGGGGGTAATGAGCAGTTCTTC
TRBV21-1	.	few	TRBJ2-5	CASSKALGPERETQYF	TGTGCCAGCAGCAAAGCGCTGGGACCCGAGAGAGAGACCCAGTACTTC
TRBV20-1	TRBD2	few	TRBJ2-5	CSALGLAPSTYQETQYF	TGCAGTGCTCTCGGACTAGCACCGTCTACGTACCAAGAGACCCAGTACTTC
TRBV20-1	.	.	TRBJ2-7	CSAPGGAGSYEQYF	TGCAGTGCCCCTGGGGGCGCGGGGTCCTACGAGCAGTACTTC